Below are 26 T cell receptor beta chains sequenced from a single sample in a study of chemoradiotherapy in HPV16-positive cancers. TCRdb's copy holds only in-frame clones and misses some; the assay was immunoSEQ multiplex PCR. The profile shows 40,000 to 60,000 clones, over 85% of them singletons. Here the sequenced sample was blood, taken from a patient who underwent chemoradiotherapy. The receptors come from a human donor with HPV-associated anogenital cancer.

The chain couples TRBV7-2 to TRBJ1-6, with D perhaps TRBD1 (5 bases). The germline V gene has CDR1 SGHTA and CDR2 FQGNSA. With 1 base removed from V and 7 bases from J, the gap between germline ends came to 11 bases. The CDR3 extends over 15 amino acids. The CDR3 is CASSLGSRVNSPLHF. The DNA for the CDR3 is TGTGCCAGCAGCTTAGGATCCAGGGTGAATTCACCCCTCCACTTT.

The chain couples TRBV28 to TRBJ1-6; D gene uncertain. There are 13 residues in the CDR3. Germline CDR1 reads MDHEN; CDR2 reads SYDVKM. The V end was cut by 5 bases, the J end by 9 bases, with 11 bases between. The CDR3 coding sequence is TGTGCCAGCAGTCTGGGTCAACCTTCACCCCTCCACTTT. Translating gives CASSLGQPSPLHF.

The genes are TRBV7-2 and TRBJ1-2, with 7 bases matching TRBD1. Germline lookup yields CDR1 SGHTA and CDR2 FQGNSA. The CDR3 spans 14 residues. The J segment lost 7 bases and the V segment lost 4 bases, leaving 9 bases of the junction unmatched. CDR3 sequence: CASSSQGGAFGYTF. The CDR3, as DNA: TGTGCCAGCAGCTCCCAGGGGGGGGCTTTTGGCTACACCTTC.

The rearrangement links TRBV7-2 to TRBJ1-3; D unclear. This CDR3 is built from 15 residues. Germline CDR1 reads SGHTA; CDR2 reads FQGNSA. Trimming took 5 bases from V and 7 from J, leaving 18 bases between them. This chain's CDR3 is CASSHPDNHRNTIYF. CDR3 nucleotides: TGTGCCAGCAGCCATCCGGATAACCATCGGAACACCATATATTTT.

This clone was recorded only once. The CDR3 region has the DNA TGTGCCAGCAGCTTACAGGGCTCCGCCACAGATACGCAGTATTTT. Translation: CASSLQGSATDTQYF. The chain is built from TRBV2 and TRBJ2-3, with D possibly being TRBD1 (6 bases). Germline lookup yields CDR1 SNHLY and CDR2 FYNNEI. This CDR3 is 15 amino acids long. Trimming pared 6 bases from V and 2 bases from J, leaving 15 bases between.

This chain uses TRBV11-2 with TRBJ1-1, with unresolved D. CDR1 and CDR2 (germline): SGHAT, FQNNGV. Trimming stripped 2 bases from V and 4 bases from J, with 11 bases between. CDR3 length: 14 amino acids. CDR3 amino acids: CASSLSSHSTEAFF. Here the CDR3 DNA reads TGTGCCAGCAGCTTAAGCTCACATTCCACTGAAGCTTTCTTT.

The genes are TRBV6-5 and TRBJ2-7; a weak D match, TRBD1 (5 bases). The CDR3 has 13 amino acids. The V end was cut by 7 bases, the J end by 5 bases, with 15 bases between. Germline V gives CDR1 MNHEY, CDR2 SVGAGI. CDR3 sequence: CASTSDTSDEQYF. Written as DNA, the CDR3 is TGTGCCAGCACCTCGGACACCTCGGACGAGCAGTACTTC.

This rearrangement joins TRBV6-5 to TRBJ2-7, with D unresolved. The CDR3 covers 13 residues. Germline-derived CDR1 and CDR2 are MNHEY and SVGAGI. Trimming stripped 6 bases from V and 6 bases from J, with 15 bases between. The CDR3 DNA reads as TGTGCCAGCAGCCCCCCGGCAGTTCCCGAGCAGTACTTC. Translated, it gives CASSPPAVPEQYF.

The chain combines TRBV6-1 with TRBJ2-1; no definite D call. CDR1 and CDR2 from the germline V gene are MNHNS and SASEGT. The CDR3 loop spans 15 amino acids. The V and J ends lost 0 bases and 3 bases respectively, with 9 bases between them. CDR3 coding DNA: TGTGCCAGCAGTGAAGCGCTCGTATACTACAATGAGCAGTTCTTC. It encodes CASSEALVYYNEQFF.

The chain joins TRBV7-9 to TRBJ2-5; D remains ambiguous. The CDR3 spans 12 residues. CDR1 is SEHNR, CDR2 FQNEAQ, per germline (reference sequence). V lost 10 bases, J lost 2 bases, and 11 bases lay in between. CDR3 sequence: CAMEGRQETQYF. CDR3 sequence (DNA): TGTGCCATGGAAGGAAGACAAGAGACCCAGTACTTC.

The chain recombines TRBV29-1 with TRBJ1-4, with 8 bases aligning to TRBD1. CDR1 is SQVTM, CDR2 ANQGSEA, per germline. CDR3 length: 15 residues. The J segment lost 8 bases and the V segment lost 4 bases, leaving 12 bases of the junction unmatched. For the CDR3, the DNA is TGCAGCGTTGGGATGACAGGGGCGGGGGAAGAAAAACTGTTTTTT. Translating it yields CSVGMTGAGEEKLFF.

This clone appeared a single time. This chain joins TRBV7-2 and TRBJ2-5; maybe TRBD1 (6 bases). The CDR3 runs to 15 residues. V shed 1 base and J shed 5 bases, with 14 bases lying between them. The germline CDR1 and CDR2 sequences are SGHTA and FQGNSA. The CDR3 reads CASSLVKGQGETQYF. The CDR3 DNA follows: TGTGCCAGCAGCTTAGTTAAAGGTCAGGGGGAGACCCAGTACTTC.

The chain carries TRBV19 and TRBJ2-1; 8 nucleotides align to TRBD2. The ends lost 9 bases at V and 8 bases at J; junction bases unmatched: 6. Germline V gene data show CDR1 as LNHDA and CDR2 as SQIVND (reference sequence). The CDR3 runs to 12 residues. CDR3 region: CARIAGLDEQFF. The CDR3 DNA is TGTGCCAGAATAGCGGGACTGGATGAGCAGTTCTTC.

This chain joins TRBV6-5 and TRBJ1-3; TRBD1 is a possible D gene (6 bases). Germline V lookup: CDR1 MNHEY, CDR2 SVGAGI. Trimming cost V 4 bases and J 2 bases, with 9 bases left between them. The length of the CDR3 is 14 residues. The CDR3 reads CASSLRGTGNTIYF. CDR3 in DNA: TGTGCCAGCAGTTTAAGGGGGACTGGAAACACCATATATTTT.

The rearrangement links TRBV29-1 to TRBJ1-1, with D possibly being TRBD1 (6 bases). Trimming removed 6 bases from V and 4 bases from J, with 15 bases in between. The CDR3 covers 13 residues. Germline V CDR1 and CDR2: SQVTM, ANQGSEA. The CDR3 bases are TGCAGCGTCCAGGGGCCCGCCGTCACTGAAGCTTTCTTT. This translates into CSVQGPAVTEAFF.

The chain recombines TRBV19 with TRBJ2-5, with 8 positions matching TRBD2. The CDR3 is 16 residues long. J gave up 0 bases and V 4 bases, and 7 bases lay outside the gene matches. Per the germline V gene, CDR1 is LNHDA and CDR2 is SQIVND (reference sequence). The CDR3 here is CASSTIAGLYQETQYF. As DNA, the CDR3 is TGTGCCAGTAGTACCATAGCGGGATTGTACCAAGAGACCCAGTACTTC.

This chain uses TRBV5-1 with TRBJ1-2; D might be TRBD1 (5 bases). The V end was cut by 4 bases, the J end by 0 bases, with 10 bases between. The CDR3 is 14 amino acids. CDR1 SGHRS and CDR2 YFSETQ come from the germline V gene. The CDR3 DNA reads TGCGCCAGCAGCGCGGACAACGCTAACTATGGCTACACCTTC. Translating gives CASSADNANYGYTF.

In its sample, this clone was seen once. The V gene is TRBV30, the J gene TRBJ2-3; 13 positions match TRBD2. Germline V gene data show CDR1 as GTSNPN and CDR2 as SVGIG (reference sequence). CDR3 size: 16 residues. J gave up 2 bases and V 1 base, and 3 bases lay outside the gene matches. CDR3 region: CAWSEGLAGTTDTQYF. CDR3 DNA sequence: TGTGCCTGGAGTGAGGGACTAGCGGGAACCACAGATACGCAGTATTTT.

The rearrangement uses TRBV10-2 and TRBJ1-4; 9 bases agree with TRBD1. The CDR3 runs to 15 residues. The germline CDR1 and CDR2 sequences are WSHSY and SAAADI. V gave up 3 bases and J gave up 8 bases; unmatched junction bases: 7. CDR3 in DNA: TGCGCCAGCAGTGACCCGGGACAGGGCAGCGAAAAACTGTTTTTT. Translated: CASSDPGQGSEKLFF.

The rearrangement joins TRBV5-1 to TRBJ1-3, with D hard to call. Trimming took off 0 bases at V and 4 bases at J, with 11 bases between the two ends. The germline gives CDR1 SGHRS, CDR2 YFSETQ. This CDR3 region has 15 residues. CDR3 in amino acids: CASSLDPRSGNTIYF. The CDR3 DNA reads as TGCGCCAGCAGCTTGGACCCACGGTCGGGAAACACCATATATTTT. Together with reference TRBV5-1 and TRBJ1-3, the CDR3 gives the full variable domain: KAGVTQTPRYLIKTRGQQVTLSCSPISGHRSVSWYQQTPGQGLQFLFEYFSETQRNKGNFPGRFSGRQFSNSRSEMNVSTLELGDSALYLCASSLDPRSGNTIYFGEGSWLTVV.

The CDR3 protein is CASSEGESYNEQFF. For the CDR3, the DNA is TGCGCCAGCAGTGAAGGGGAATCCTACAATGAGCAGTTCTTC. The chain combines TRBV10-1 with TRBJ2-1, with D maybe TRBD1 (5 bases). The ends were cut back, 3 bases at V and 1 base at J, with 7 bases in the middle. Germline values: CDR1 WNHNN, CDR2 SYGVQD (reference sequence). The CDR3 has 14 residues.

The rearrangement joins TRBV5-6 to TRBJ1-4; 7 nucleotides match TRBD1. The CDR3 is 15 amino acids. V shed 2 bases, J shed 7 bases, and the junction held 8 bases outside the gene matches. Germline V gene data show CDR1 as SGHDT and CDR2 as YYEEEE. CDR3 in amino acids: CASSFYRGLSEKLFF. CDR3 DNA sequence: TGTGCCAGCAGCTTTTACAGGGGACTAAGTGAAAAACTGTTTTTT.

This rearrangement joins TRBV5-4 to TRBJ2-7, with 7 bases aligning to TRBD1. Germline assignment: CDR1 SGHNT and CDR2 YYREEE (reference sequence). CDR3 length equals 15 residues. With V trimmed by 4 bases and J by 0 bases, 7 bases remained unmatched. In DNA, the CDR3 is TGTGCCAGCAGCCGGCCAGGGGACAGCTCCTACGAGCAGTACTTC. Residues: CASSRPGDSSYEQYF.

The V gene is TRBV6-5, the J gene TRBJ1-6; possibly TRBD1 for D (6 bases). The CDR3 runs 16 residues. Trimming cost V 4 bases and J 2 bases, with 12 bases left between them. Germline V CDR1 and CDR2: MNHEY, SVGAGI. The CDR3 spells CASSLTGSTYNSPLHF. CDR3 in DNA: TGTGCCAGCAGTTTAACAGGGAGCACCTATAATTCACCCCTCCACTTT.

The rearrangement joins TRBV2 to TRBJ1-2; D is possibly TRBD1 (5 bases). This CDR3 has 13 amino acids. Trimming cost V 1 base and J 4 bases, with 7 bases left between them. The V gene's germline CDR1 is SNHLY and CDR2 FYNNEI. The CDR3: CASSEERGYGYTF. Here the CDR3 DNA reads TGTGCCAGCAGTGAAGAAAGGGGCTATGGCTACACCTTC. Looking up the rest from reference TRBV2 and TRBJ1-2 gives the full variable domain: EPEVTQTPSHQVTQMGQEVILRCVPISNHLYFYWYRQILGQKVEFLVSFYNNEISEKSEIFDDQFSVERPDGSNFTLKIRSTKLEDSAMYFCASSEERGYGYTFGSGTRLTVV.

This clone has more than one count but fewer than ten. The CDR3 DNA is TGTGCCAGCAGCTTGGGAGGGGGCTCCTACAATGAGCAGTTCTTC. Its protein product is CASSLGGGSYNEQFF. The chain couples TRBV5-6 to TRBJ2-1; D is perhaps TRBD1 (6 bases). CDR3 size: 15 residues. Germline lookup yields CDR1 SGHDT and CDR2 YYEEEE. Trimming cost V 0 bases and J 0 bases, with 7 bases left between them.